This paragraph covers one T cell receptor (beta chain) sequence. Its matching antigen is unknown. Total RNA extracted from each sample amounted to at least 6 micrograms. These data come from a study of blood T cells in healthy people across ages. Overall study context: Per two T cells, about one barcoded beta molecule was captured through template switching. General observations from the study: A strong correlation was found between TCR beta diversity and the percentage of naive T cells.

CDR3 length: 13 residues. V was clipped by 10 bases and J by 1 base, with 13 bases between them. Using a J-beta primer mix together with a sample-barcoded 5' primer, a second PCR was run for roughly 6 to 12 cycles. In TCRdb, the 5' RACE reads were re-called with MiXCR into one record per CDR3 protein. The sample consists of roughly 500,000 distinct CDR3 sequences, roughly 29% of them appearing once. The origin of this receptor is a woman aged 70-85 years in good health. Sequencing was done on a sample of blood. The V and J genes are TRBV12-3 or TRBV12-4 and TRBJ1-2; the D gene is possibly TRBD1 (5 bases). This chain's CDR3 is CATQPQGNYGYTF. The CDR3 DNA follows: TGTGCCACCCAGCCCCAGGGTAACTATGGCTACACCTTC.